The clone carrying this T cell receptor beta chain was recorded a few times. The antigen is undetermined. This entry comes from a study of T cell repertoires in cytomegalovirus infection. As for the study in general: Public signatures in TCR beta pointed to CMV infection and matching HLA type.

The CDR3 is made up of 14 amino acids. Trimming removed 3 bases at V and 4 bases at J, with 10 bases between. Germline values: CDR1 MNHEY, CDR2 SVGEGT. Each CDR3 protein is one row after TCRdb ran MiXCR on the reads. The table includes roughly 200,000 distinct CDR3 sequences, less than 9.5% detected once. Study observations and caveats: CMV-specific TCR beta clonotypes restricted by HLA-C were the ones dominating the ex vivo response. Summed frequency of shared TCR beta families picked out CMV carriers who also had the relevant HLA.

What was sequenced was PBMCs. The genes are TRBV6-2 or TRBV6-3 and TRBJ1-5; D possibly corresponds to TRBD1 (6 bases). The sequence was collected from a human donor in good health (CMV status not recorded). Some clones in this sample may be carry-over from other donors' samples. Here the CDR3 DNA reads TGTGCCAGCAGTTATCATACAGGGAATCAGCCCCAGCATTTT. The encoded protein is CASSYHTGNQPQHF.